A single sample is the source of the 27 T cell receptor beta chains below, sequenced in a study of human T cells and chemical hapten exposure. Time point given: patch test 1, 2 weeks after DPC sensitization. Described treatment: therapeutic diphenylcyclopropenone sensitization with weekly scalp DPC. MiXCR, run by TCRdb on the RACE reads, gives a single entry per CDR3 protein. Among a few hundred thousand distinct CDR3 sequences listed, approximately 5% were seen once. The source material was whole blood, sampled in connection with sensitization to the hapten diphenylcyclopropenone (DPC). The origin of the receptors is a woman aged 50 to 60 with alopecia areata. Some clones in this sample may be carry-over from other donors' samples.

This clonotype was observed many times. The chain couples TRBV10-3 to TRBJ1-5, with D maybe TRBD1 (6 bases). Germline V gene lookup returns CDR1 ENHRY and CDR2 SYGVKD. V was pared by 7 bases and J by 5 bases, with 15 bases between. The CDR3 length is 14 residues. DNA of the CDR3: TGTGCCATCAACCCCGGGGGGCCCGATCAGCCCCAGCATTTT. Amino acid sequence: CAINPGGPDQPQHF.

This clonotype was found many times. This rearrangement joins TRBV7-2 to TRBJ2-3; tentatively, D is TRBD1 (5 bases). The V gene's germline CDR1 is SGHTA and CDR2 FQGNSA. This CDR3 has 15 amino acids. V was shortened by 5 bases and J by 8 bases, with 20 bases between the two germline ends. CDR3 region: CASSLLRTQQGTQYF. In DNA, the CDR3 is TGTGCCAGCAGCCTCCTGAGGACGCAGCAGGGTACGCAGTATTTT.

This clonotype was counted a few times. For the CDR3, the DNA is TGTGCCATCACCCCAGATGCCGGGACTAGTGGTTTGTACGAGCAGTACTTC. Translated: CAITPDAGTSGLYEQYF. This chain links TRBV10-3 with TRBJ2-7; 8 nucleotides match TRBD2. Germline lookup yields CDR1 ENHRY and CDR2 SYGVKD. V was clipped by 7 bases and J by 4 bases; unmatched bases: 18. There are 17 residues in the CDR3.

This clonotype was counted only a few times. The genes are TRBV9 and TRBJ1-6; D gene unclear. V was cut by 3 bases and J by 7 bases, with 11 bases left in between. This CDR3 is 14 amino acids long. CDR1 SGDLS and CDR2 YYNGEE come from the germline V gene. The CDR3 loop is CASSAGSLNSPLHF. The DNA of the CDR3 is TGTGCCAGCAGCGCCGGGAGTTTAAATTCACCCCTCCACTTT. Supplemented by reference TRBV9 and TRBJ1-6, the full variable domain reads DSGVTQTPKHLITATGQRVTLRCSPRSGDLSVYWYQQSLDQGLQFLIQYYNGEERAKGNILERFSAQQFPDLHSELNLSSLELGDSALYFCASSAGSLNSPLHFGNGTRLTVT.

The chain couples TRBV10-1 to TRBJ1-4, with a weak D call TRBD1 (5 bases). V lost 4 bases and J lost 3, with 6 bases in between. Germline V lookup: CDR1 WNHNN, CDR2 SYGVQD (reference sequence). CDR3 size: 13 residues. The CDR3 spells CASSAGPNEKLFF. CDR3 nucleotide sequence: TGCGCCAGCAGTGCGGGACCTAATGAAAAACTGTTTTTT.

This chain links TRBV5-1 with TRBJ2-7; maybe TRBD2 (5 bases). Germline CDR1 reads SGHRS; CDR2 reads YFSETQ. V gave up 3 bases and J gave up 6 bases, with 13 bases separating them. The CDR3 length is 13 residues. The CDR3 DNA follows: TGCGCCAGCAGCTCCCGATCGGGAACCGAGCAGTACTTC. Translating gives CASSSRSGTEQYF.

This clonotype was recorded many times. The V and J genes are TRBV13 and TRBJ2-2; TRBD1 aligns across 8 bases. The length of the CDR3 is 16 residues. Germline CDR1 and CDR2: PRHDT and FYEKMQ (reference sequence). V shed 7 bases and J 0 bases; nucleotides not matched to a gene: 7. The DNA for the CDR3 is TGTGCCAGCACCTCGCCGGGACAGGCGAACACCGGGGAGCTGTTTTTT. Translation: CASTSPGQANTGELFF.

The CDR3 sequence is CASSYNTQYF. CDR3 bases: TGTGCCAGCAGTTACAATACGCAGTATTTT. The chain uses TRBV28 and TRBJ2-3; D is unclear. There are 10 residues in the CDR3. In germline, CDR1 is MDHEN, CDR2 SYDVKM. V gave up 4 bases and J gave up 7 bases, with 3 bases separating them.

In this sample, this clonotype turned up a few times. The chain couples TRBV7-9 to TRBJ2-1; perhaps TRBD1 as D (6 bases). Deletions cut 5 bases from V and 7 bases from J, with 24 bases between. CDR1 and CDR2 from the germline V gene are SEHNR and FQNEAQ (reference sequence). This CDR3 has 17 amino acids. The CDR3: CASSPRLGQKRRNEQFF. In nucleotides, the CDR3 is TGTGCCAGCAGCCCCCGATTAGGACAGAAGAGGAGGAATGAGCAGTTCTTC.

This clonotype appeared many times. The rearrangement uses TRBV29-1 and TRBJ1-1, with TRBD1 matching over 7 bases. With V trimmed by 6 bases and J by 3 bases, 13 bases remained unmatched. Germline CDR1 is SQVTM and CDR2 is ANQGSEA. This CDR3 has 15 residues. The CDR3 region is CSVTGTDLGDTEAFF. CDR3 nucleotide sequence: TGCAGCGTAACCGGGACAGACTTAGGAGACACTGAAGCTTTCTTT. The full variable domain, its missing parts supplied by reference TRBV29-1 and TRBJ1-1, is SAVISQKPSRDICQRGTSLTIQCQVDSQVTMMFWYRQQPGQSLTLIATANQGSEATYESGFVIDKFPISRPNLTFSTLTVSNMSPEDSSIYLCSVTGTDLGDTEAFFGQGTRLTVV.

CDR3 nucleotide sequence: TGCGCCAGCAGCTTGGCACAGGGGGCTTCAGGGGCCAACGTCCTGACTTTC. Amino acid sequence: CASSLAQGASGANVLTF. This chain links TRBV5-1 with TRBJ2-6; TRBD1 matches at 9 bases. CDR1 and CDR2 from the germline V gene are SGHRS and YFSETQ. CDR3 length: 17 residues. V was pared by 0 bases and J by 4 bases, with 5 bases of the junction left unmatched.

This clonotype was recorded at least ten times. The rearrangement uses TRBV29-1 and TRBJ1-1; D might be TRBD1 (5 bases). Germline V lookup: CDR1 SQVTM, CDR2 ANQGSEA. With 2 bases removed from V and 2 bases from J, the gap between germline ends came to 9 bases. CDR3 size: 13 residues. The CDR3 sequence is CSVERQSNTEAFF. CDR3 nucleotides: TGCAGCGTTGAACGACAGTCTAACACTGAAGCTTTCTTT. Combining the CDR3 with reference TRBV29-1 and TRBJ1-1 gives the whole variable domain SAVISQKPSRDICQRGTSLTIQCQVDSQVTMMFWYRQQPGQSLTLIATANQGSEATYESGFVIDKFPISRPNLTFSTLTVSNMSPEDSSIYLCSVERQSNTEAFFGQGTRLTVV.

This clonotype has a count of ten or more. CDR3 sequence reads: CASSPQIPDTQYF. In DNA form, the CDR3 reads TGTGCCAGCAGCCCCCAGATCCCCGATACGCAGTATTTT. The V gene is TRBV7-2, the J gene TRBJ2-3; the D is unclear. The CDR3 spans 13 residues. Per germline, CDR1 SGHTA and CDR2 FQGNSA. V gave up 5 bases and J gave up 6 bases, with 12 bases separating them.

This clonotype was recorded a few times. The CDR3 sequence: CASSVTSGSYNEQFF. The CDR3 DNA sequence: TGTGCCAGCAGCGTAACTAGCGGGTCTTACAATGAGCAGTTCTTC. The rearrangement links TRBV9 to TRBJ2-1; TRBD2 matches 9 bases. The CDR3 is 15 residues long. V lost 1 base to trimming and J lost 4 bases; unmatched junction nucleotides: 3. Germline values: CDR1 SGDLS, CDR2 YYNGEE.

There are many counts of this clonotype. The chain recombines TRBV28 with TRBJ2-3; 9 positions agree with TRBD1. The CDR3 length is 15 residues. From germline, CDR1 is MDHEN and CDR2 SYDVKM. With V trimmed by 3 bases and J by 1 base, 2 bases remained unmatched. CDR3 amino acids: CASSLTGGGTDTQYF. Written as DNA, the CDR3 is TGTGCCAGCAGTTTGACAGGGGGGGGCACAGATACGCAGTATTTT.

This clonotype was detected many times. The V and J genes are TRBV6-2 or TRBV6-3 and TRBJ2-3, with 8 bases fitting TRBD2. This CDR3 region has 16 residues. The J segment lost 1 base and the V segment lost 6 bases, leaving 9 bases of the junction unmatched. Germline V gene data show CDR1 as MNHEY and CDR2 as SVGEGT. This CDR3 is CASRSRLAWGTDTQYF. As DNA, the CDR3 is TGTGCCAGCAGGTCAAGACTAGCGTGGGGCACAGATACGCAGTATTTT.

This clonotype was seen a few times. This chain uses TRBV20-1 with TRBJ1-1; D is possibly TRBD1 (5 bases). Trimming removed 6 bases from V and 0 bases from J, with 11 bases in between. The CDR3 spans 13 residues. Germline V gene data show CDR1 as DFQATT and CDR2 as SNEGSKA (reference sequence). CDR3 amino acids: CSAKTVMNTEAFF. The CDR3 coding sequence is TGCAGTGCAAAGACAGTGATGAACACTGAAGCTTTCTTT.

The rearrangement joins TRBV5-1 to TRBJ2-2, with TRBD1 matching over 8 bases. The V segment lost 2 bases and the J segment 4 bases; nucleotides outside the gene matches: 4. CDR1 is SGHRS, CDR2 YFSETQ, per germline. The length of the CDR3 is 15 residues. CDR3 amino acids: CASSFRQGSTGELFF. CDR3 nucleotides: TGCGCCAGCAGCTTCAGACAGGGGAGCACCGGGGAGCTGTTTTTT.

This clonotype was observed at least ten times. The chain carries TRBV20-1 and TRBJ2-7; a possible D gene is TRBD2 (5 bases). The CDR3 runs 15 residues. Per the germline V gene, CDR1 is DFQATT and CDR2 is SNEGSKA (reference sequence). Trimming removed 0 bases from V and 0 bases from J, with 12 bases in between. This CDR3 is CSARDRRGFSYEQYF. The CDR3 DNA sequence: TGCAGTGCTAGAGATCGACGGGGTTTCTCCTACGAGCAGTACTTC.

In this sample, this clonotype turned up many times. The chain couples TRBV3-1 to TRBJ1-1, with D possibly TRBD1 on 5 matching bases. The CDR3 extends over 15 amino acids. V was cut by 1 base and J by 2 bases, with 11 bases left in between. Germline values: CDR1 LGHDT, CDR2 YNNKEL (reference sequence). The CDR3 sequence: CASSQGPRGNTEAFF. DNA for the CDR3: TGTGCCAGCAGCCAAGGCCCCCGGGGCAACACTGAAGCTTTCTTT.

There are many counts of this clonotype. The chain links TRBV20-1 to TRBJ2-7; 9 positions match TRBD2. Trimming at V came to 1 base and at J to 7 bases, leaving 11 bases not matched to a gene. Germline V gene lookup returns CDR1 DFQATT and CDR2 SNEGSKA (reference sequence). The CDR3 loop spans 15 amino acids. In nucleotides, the CDR3 is TGCAGTGCTAGAGGACGGGTAGCGGGAGCACCAGAGCAGTACTTC. Residues: CSARGRVAGAPEQYF.

The rearrangement joins TRBV5-1 to TRBJ2-3; D is possibly TRBD2 (6 bases). The germline V and J ends were trimmed by 3 bases and 8 bases, with 19 bases remaining between them. The CDR3 extends over 15 amino acids. Per the germline V gene, CDR1 is SGHRS and CDR2 is YFSETQ. CDR3 sequence: CASSSGELVPGTQYF. The CDR3 DNA sequence: TGCGCCAGCAGCTCGGGGGAGCTGGTACCGGGTACGCAGTATTTT.

Only a few counts were recorded for this clonotype. The chain recombines TRBV19 with TRBJ2-3, with no clear D. The V end lost 7 bases, the J end lost 13 bases, and 15 bases lay between the germline ends. The CDR3 is 11 residues long. In germline, CDR1 is LNHDA, CDR2 SQIVND (reference sequence). The CDR3 nucleotides are TGTGCCAGTATCGGTCTAGGCGTTGAGTATTTT. It yields the protein CASIGLGVEYF. Using reference TRBV19 and TRBJ2-3 for the parts outside the CDR3, the full variable domain is DGGITQSPKYLFRKEGQNVTLSCEQNLNHDAMYWYRQDPGQGLRLIYYSQIVNDFQKGDIAEGYSVSREKKESFPLTVTSAQKNPTAFYLCASIGLGVEYFGPGTRLTVL.

This clonotype came up many times. V and J are TRBV12-3 or TRBV12-4 and TRBJ1-5; TRBD1 might be the D (5 bases). Trimming stripped 4 bases from V and 4 bases from J, with 11 bases between. The CDR3 spans 14 residues. The CDR3 sequence is CASSWGGGNQPQHF. Written as DNA, the CDR3 is TGTGCCAGCAGTTGGGGGGGAGGGAATCAGCCCCAGCATTTT.

At least ten counts were recorded for this clonotype. The chain combines TRBV6-5 with TRBJ1-5, with a possible D match to TRBD1 (5 bases). The V gene lost 5 bases and the J gene lost 0 bases, with 17 bases spanning the gap. The CDR3 is 17 residues long. CDR1 is MNHEY and CDR2 is SVGAGI in the germline V gene. The CDR3 DNA reads as TGTGCCAGCAGTCCCTTCGGGACCGCTTATAGCAATCAGCCCCAGCATTTT. As protein: CASSPFGTAYSNQPQHF.

This clonotype showed up many times. This chain links TRBV6-2 or TRBV6-3 with TRBJ1-5, with TRBD1 as a possible D gene (6 bases). Per germline, CDR1 MNHEY and CDR2 SVGEGT. Trimming shortened V by 7 bases and J by 5 bases, and 15 bases separated the two germline ends. The CDR3 loop spans 14 amino acids. DNA for the CDR3: TGTGCCAGCACGGACAGTTCCCTCGATCAGCCCCAGCATTTT. Translating gives CASTDSSLDQPQHF.

This chain connects TRBV6-1 to TRBJ1-1, with TRBD1 as a possible D gene (5 bases). Trimming stripped 0 bases from V and 0 bases from J, with 11 bases between. The V gene's germline CDR1 is MNHNS and CDR2 SASEGT. The CDR3 spans 16 residues. CDR3 nucleotide sequence: TGTGCCAGCAGTGAAGCTAAGCTCAGGGTGAACACTGAAGCTTTCTTT. This sequence encodes CASSEAKLRVNTEAFF.